This T cell receptor (beta chain) was sequenced for a study of T cell repertoires in cytomegalovirus infection (dated by TCRdb to between 2017 and 2020). Background on the whole study: The peptide stimulations were aimed at well-studied HLA-B-restricted epitopes as well as recently identified HLA-C-restricted CMV epitopes, whose presentation resists viral immunomodulation. Donor HLA type was relevant to the analysis, because carriage of CMV infection together with the matching HLA type was indicated by public TCR beta signatures. On the study overall, not on this receptor specifically: In both this cohort and an independent cohort of 350 or so donors, the cumulative frequency of public TCR beta family members distinguished carriers of CMV infection plus the relevant HLA type. The ex vivo response was dominated by HLA-C-restricted CMV-specific TCR beta clonotypes, which also provided the single most frequent clonotype in two of eight donors.

Data came from an Illumina HiSeq 1500. Using fastp at Q25 and MiXCR, TCRdb reprocessed the public reads and kept productive beta chains. Entries that share a CDR3 protein sequence are merged under the most common genes and DNA. In all, the sample holds about 900,000 distinct CDR3 sequences, and under 40% of those were seen once. The ten largest clonotypes hold over 10% of the sample. Points on this clonotype: Its antigen is currently not known. Per-nucleotide qualities are absent, and no much larger clonotype sits a single base away.

Sample treatment or condition, as interpreted from the label and publication: in vitro stimulation with specific CMV peptide epitopes to enrich CMV-specific T cells. Its CDR3 holds 11 amino acids, cysteine through phenylalanine. Just CDR3 DNA is preserved here, 33 bases in frame from base 1. From a lookup of the germline V gene, CDR1 and CDR2 are MNHEY and SVGEGT. The trim is 2 bases for V and 11 bases for J, with a gap of 9 bases between the germline ends. The chain is made from TRBV6-2 or TRBV6-3 and TRBJ1-1; no D gene is confidently identified. Sequencing was performed on cultured CD8+ T cells from PBMCs, taken from culture after CMV antigen stimulation. This TCR came from a human donor in good health (CMV status not recorded). Some clones in this sample may be carry-over from other donors' samples. CDR3 reads: CASSYGSLAFF. In nucleotide form, the sequence is TGTGCCAGCAGTTACGGGAGTTTGGCTTTCTTT.